The 7 T cell receptor beta chains below all came from one sample that was sequenced in a study of human thymus T cells. Sequenced by immunoSEQ multiplex PCR; TCRdb stores in-frame clones only, minus some. Here the sample spans about 130,000 clones, 90% to 95% being singletons. During corrective heart surgery, resections were taken, and the thymus tissue came from them. Input material: thymus tissue. The receptors come from a boy in the first two years of life with a congenital heart defect but otherwise immunologically healthy.

The gene calls are TRBV5-1 and TRBJ2-5; D is perhaps TRBD1 (6 bases). Trimming removed 4 bases from V and 3 bases from J, with 19 bases in between. The CDR3 is 16 residues long. CDR1 is SGHRS and CDR2 is YFSETQ in the germline V gene. CDR3 DNA sequence: TGCGCCAGCAGCCCGGGGACACGCAATCGGGAAGAGACCCAGTACTTC. It codes for CASSPGTRNREETQYF.

This chain uses TRBV15 with TRBJ1-6; D is unclear. V was pared by 0 bases and J by 7 bases, with 22 bases between. CDR3 length: 19 amino acids. Germline values: CDR1 LNHNV, CDR2 YYDKDF (reference sequence). The CDR3 is CATSRDRAVSRSENSPLHF. The CDR3 coding sequence is TGTGCCACCAGCAGAGATCGAGCTGTAAGTAGGTCGGAAAATTCACCCCTCCACTTT.

This sequence joins TRBV5-5 and TRBJ1-4; D remains ambiguous. Between the trimmed V and J ends, which lost 2 bases and 8 bases, there was a span of 4 bases. The germline gives CDR1 SGHKS, CDR2 YYEKEE (reference sequence). This CDR3 is 11 amino acids long. The CDR3 loop is CASSFKEKLFF. Written as DNA, the CDR3 is TGTGCCAGCAGCTTCAAAGAAAAACTGTTTTTT.

This rearrangement joins TRBV7-9 to TRBJ2-3; no firm D call. V lost 5 bases and J lost 2, with 11 bases in between. Germline V gene sequence: CDR1 SEHNR, CDR2 FQNEAQ (reference sequence). The CDR3 has 14 amino acids. CDR3 loop: CASSHLSFTDTQYF. In DNA, the CDR3 is TGTGCCAGCAGCCACCTGTCGTTCACAGATACGCAGTATTTT.

The chain carries TRBV6-1 and TRBJ1-1; 8 nucleotides align to TRBD1. V was pared by 8 bases and J by 5 bases, with 7 bases of the junction left unmatched. Germline values: CDR1 MNHNS, CDR2 SASEGT. The CDR3 sequence is 13 residues long. CDR3 residues: CASLTGEGTEAFF. The DNA for the CDR3 is TGTGCCAGCCTGACAGGGGAAGGTACTGAAGCTTTCTTT.

The V gene is TRBV5-1, the J gene TRBJ2-3; 7 bases fit TRBD2. The CDR3 is made up of 19 amino acids. Germline V CDR1 and CDR2: SGHRS, YFSETQ. The V and J ends lost 0 bases and 0 bases, in that order; junction bases with no gene match: 13. CDR3 sequence (DNA): TGCGCCAGCAGCTTGGTGGCTAGCGGAAGATCCCCTAGCACAGATACGCAGTATTTT. It yields the protein CASSLVASGRSPSTDTQYF.

The CDR3 bases are TGTGCCTGGAGTGTTCACGATCTTGGAAACACCATATATTTT. It encodes CAWSVHDLGNTIYF. The rearrangement links TRBV30 to TRBJ1-3; D remains unclear. This CDR3 is built from 14 residues. Germline V gives CDR1 GTSNPN, CDR2 SVGIG (reference sequence). V lost 0 bases and J lost 3, with 9 bases in between.